This entry lists 24 T cell receptor beta chains sequenced from one sample in a study of blood T cell repertoires in COVID-19. The repertoire was sequenced with immunoSEQ multiplex PCR; TCRdb's copy has only in-frame clones and lacks some. The data hold roughly 190,000 clones, with around nine tenths observed a single time. The sample taken for sequencing was peripheral blood. The receptor set was obtained from a woman aged 40 to 50 who had recovered from COVID-19.

This chain uses TRBV7-9 with TRBJ1-4; no clear D. Germline V CDR1 and CDR2: SEHNR, FQNEAQ (reference sequence). The CDR3 consists of 14 residues. The V end was cut by 5 bases, the J end by 4 bases, with 11 bases between. CDR3 DNA: TGTGCCAGCAGCCCTAGCGTCGGTAATGAAAAACTGTTTTTT. Translated, it gives CASSPSVGNEKLFF.

This rearrangement joins TRBV3-1 (or the pseudogene TRBV3-2) to TRBJ2-7; D remains ambiguous. Germline V gene sequence: CDR1 LGHDT, CDR2 YNNKEL (reference sequence). V lost 1 base to trimming and J lost 0 bases, with 7 bases between them. The CDR3 has 14 residues. DNA for the CDR3: TGTGCCAGCAGCCAAGCCACAGACTCCTACGAGCAGTACTTC. This codes for CASSQATDSYEQYF.

The table lists this clone with a few counts. CDR3 in DNA: TGTGCCAGCAGTTTTTGGACAGTATACAATTCACCCCTCCACTTT. Translated: CASSFWTVYNSPLHF. The V call is TRBV27, the J call TRBJ1-6; TRBD1 might be the D (6 bases). With 3 bases removed from V and 7 bases from J, the gap between germline ends came to 13 bases. The CDR3 consists of 15 residues. Germline V gives CDR1 MNHEY, CDR2 SMNVEV (reference sequence).

The genes are TRBV5-1 and TRBJ2-1; no reliable D call. This CDR3 has 16 amino acids. Germline loops: CDR1 SGHRS, CDR2 YFSETQ. Trimming removed 0 bases at V and 4 bases at J, with 14 bases between. CDR3 protein: CASSLALAIDYNEQFF. In DNA form, the CDR3 reads TGCGCCAGCAGCTTGGCGTTAGCCATAGATTACAATGAGCAGTTCTTC.

This clone has more than one count but fewer than ten. The chain couples TRBV7-9 to TRBJ2-3; D is undetermined. The germline V gene has CDR1 SEHNR and CDR2 FQNEAQ (reference sequence). Trimming pared 6 bases from V and 2 bases from J, leaving 12 bases between. CDR3 length equals 14 residues. As DNA, the CDR3 is TGTGCCAGCAGACTCAACGCCCACACAGATACGCAGTATTTT. Its protein product is CASRLNAHTDTQYF.

V gene TRBV12-3 or TRBV12-4 combines with J gene TRBJ1-5; possible D gene TRBD1, 6 bases. The length of the CDR3 is 13 residues. With 7 bases removed from V and 5 bases from J, the gap between germline ends came to 12 bases. CDR3 loop: CASTDRSDQPQHF. In nucleotides, the CDR3 is TGTGCCAGCACCGACAGGTCGGATCAGCCCCAGCATTTT.

The chain combines TRBV24-1 with TRBJ1-5; D uncertain. CDR1 KGHDR and CDR2 SFDVKD come from the germline V gene. Trimming removed 6 bases at V and 4 bases at J, with 9 bases between. The CDR3 sequence is 13 residues long. CDR3 sequence: CATSHRENQPQHF. The CDR3 DNA reads as TGTGCCACCAGTCATCGGGAAAATCAGCCCCAGCATTTT.

This rearrangement joins TRBV29-1 to TRBJ1-1; 10 bases agree with TRBD1. Per germline, CDR1 SQVTM and CDR2 ANQGSEA. V lost 4 bases and J lost 6; bases outside the gene matches: 8. The CDR3 loop spans 14 amino acids. The CDR3: CSVVLDGTGAEAFF. CDR3 nucleotide sequence: TGCAGCGTTGTCCTCGATGGGACAGGGGCTGAAGCTTTCTTT.

J is TRBJ2-2 and V is TRBV2, with D perhaps TRBD2 (5 bases). Trimming shortened V by 5 bases and J by 5 bases, and 9 bases separated the two germline ends. The CDR3 is 13 amino acids. Germline CDR1 is SNHLY and CDR2 is FYNNEI. The CDR3 protein is CASSYRLTGELFF. CDR3 sequence (DNA): TGTGCCAGCAGTTATCGACTAACCGGGGAGCTGTTTTTT.

The chain combines TRBV6-5 with TRBJ2-5, with 7 bases aligning to TRBD2. The junction had 5 bases not matched to a gene; V was cut back by 6 bases and J by 1 base. The CDR3 is made up of 14 amino acids. In germline, CDR1 is MNHEY, CDR2 SVGAGI. CDR3 DNA sequence: TGTGCCAGCAGGGGGGGGTGGCTCCAAGAGACCCAGTACTTC. Its protein is CASRGGWLQETQYF.

The CDR3 nucleotides read TGCGCCAGCAGTCCCCTCTCACTAGCGGTAGCTTACGAGCAGTACTTC. This gives the protein CASSPLSLAVAYEQYF. J is TRBJ2-7 and V is TRBV10-2; 8 nucleotides line up with TRBD2. The CDR3 loop spans 16 amino acids. Germline trimming cut 5 bases from V and 4 bases from J; bases unmatched to any gene: 13. Per germline, CDR1 WSHSY and CDR2 SAAADI.

The CDR3 sequence: CASSYSQGGTEAFF. The CDR3 region has the DNA TGTGCCAGCAGTTACTCACAGGGGGGGACTGAAGCTTTCTTT. The V call is TRBV6-2 or TRBV6-3, the J call TRBJ1-1; 8 bases map to TRBD1. The CDR3 runs 14 residues. The V gene end was trimmed by 0 bases and the J gene end by 5 bases; junction bases not matched to a gene: 2. Germline loops: CDR1 MNHEY, CDR2 SVGEGT.

The gene calls are TRBV5-1 and TRBJ2-3; 11 bases line up with TRBD2. J lost 2 bases, V lost 5 bases, and 10 bases had no gene match. The CDR3 covers 17 residues. The V gene's germline CDR1 is SGHRS and CDR2 YFSETQ. In DNA form, the CDR3 reads TGCGCCAGCAGAACGAGACTAGCGGGGCTCAACACAGATACGCAGTATTTT. It specifies CASRTRLAGLNTDTQYF. Full variable domain (outside the CDR3, taken from reference TRBV5-1 and TRBJ2-3): KAGVTQTPRYLIKTRGQQVTLSCSPISGHRSVSWYQQTPGQGLQFLFEYFSETQRNKGNFPGRFSGRQFSNSRSEMNVSTLELGDSALYLCASRTRLAGLNTDTQYFGPGTRLTVL.

In the case of this clone: One junction end disagrees with the germline gene, perhaps due to a read error. The chain links TRBV19 to TRBJ1-2; weak D call: TRBD1 (6 bases). Germline CDR1 reads LNHDA; CDR2 reads SQIVND (reference sequence). The CDR3 is 13 amino acids. The CDR3 coding sequence is TGTGCCAGTAGTTCCCGGACAGCCGCAATCCCCTTCTTC. It codes for CASSSRTAAIPFF.

This chain joins TRBV15 and TRBJ1-2; D gene unclear. The V and J ends lost 0 bases and 8 bases respectively, with 10 bases between them. The CDR3 loop spans 13 amino acids. Germline CDR1 and CDR2: LNHNV and YYDKDF (reference sequence). The CDR3 reads CATSRDRREGYTF. The CDR3 DNA sequence: TGTGCCACCAGCAGAGATCGTCGGGAGGGCTACACCTTC.

This chain connects TRBV18 to TRBJ2-1; no definite D call. V gave up 4 bases and J gave up 4 bases, with 14 bases separating them. Germline V lookup: CDR1 KGHSH, CDR2 LQKENI. The CDR3 is 15 residues long. The CDR3 here is CASSRALLEYNEQFF. Here the CDR3 DNA reads TGTGCCAGCTCACGTGCTCTGCTAGAATACAATGAGCAGTTCTTC.

V usage is TRBV11-1 and J usage is TRBJ2-7; no reliable D call. The V gene's germline CDR1 is SGHAT and CDR2 FQDESV (reference sequence). Between the trimmed V and J ends, which lost 3 bases and 2 bases, there was a span of 11 bases. The CDR3 extends over 14 amino acids. CDR3 DNA: TGTGCCAGCAGCTTGAATTTCGAGGCCTACGAGCAGTACTTC. This encodes CASSLNFEAYEQYF.

This clone was found once. V and J are TRBV7-3 and TRBJ1-1; D unresolved. The CDR3 length is 13 residues. Per germline, CDR1 SGHTA and CDR2 FQGTGA. V was pared by 3 bases and J by 1 base, with 6 bases between. Here the CDR3 reads CASSFSRNTEAFF. CDR3 nucleotides: TGTGCCAGCAGCTTCTCCAGGAACACTGAAGCTTTCTTT.

V and J are TRBV6-5 and TRBJ2-5, with 8 bases aligning to TRBD1. V gave up 7 bases and J gave up 2 bases; unmatched junction bases: 9. This CDR3 is built from 15 residues. Germline V gene sequence: CDR1 MNHEY, CDR2 SVGAGI. The CDR3 is CASTRTQGAQETQYF. CDR3 DNA: TGTGCCAGCACTCGAACGCAGGGGGCTCAAGAGACCCAGTACTTC.

The rearrangement uses TRBV27 and TRBJ2-3; 12 bases are a match to TRBD2. Germline trimming cut 5 bases from V and 2 bases from J; bases unmatched to any gene: 11. The CDR3 has 18 residues. Germline-derived CDR1 and CDR2 are MNHEY and SMNVEV (reference sequence). The CDR3: CASSLDPGLAGYTDTQYF. Here the CDR3 DNA reads TGTGCCAGCAGTCTCGATCCGGGACTAGCGGGCTACACAGATACGCAGTATTTT.

The CDR3 region has the DNA TGTGCCAGCAGAAGACTAGGGAGGGGGGGAGAGACCCAGTACTTC. Its translation is CASRRLGRGGETQYF. The V and J genes are TRBV2 and TRBJ2-5; weak D call: TRBD2 (7 bases). Germline V gene data show CDR1 as SNHLY and CDR2 as FYNNEI. CDR3 size: 15 residues. With 6 bases removed from V and 4 bases from J, the gap between germline ends came to 18 bases.

This clone was seen a single time. The chain couples TRBV4-2 to TRBJ2-5; D gene unclear. This CDR3 has 12 residues. Trimming shortened V by 1 base and J by 5 bases, and 5 bases separated the two germline ends. CDR1 is LGHNA and CDR2 is YNFKEQ in the germline V gene. The CDR3 sequence: CASSQAGETQYF. CDR3 nucleotides: TGTGCCAGCAGCCAAGCAGGCGAGACCCAGTACTTC.

The chain couples TRBV19 to TRBJ2-2; TRBD1 agrees at 7 bases. The V segment lost 6 bases and the J segment 4 bases; nucleotides outside the gene matches: 8. The CDR3 has 15 residues. Germline V lookup: CDR1 LNHDA, CDR2 SQIVND (reference sequence). The CDR3 DNA follows: TGTGCCAGTAGGGATTCAGGGGGAATCACCGGGGAGCTGTTTTTT. It translates to CASRDSGGITGELFF.

The rearrangement links TRBV2 to TRBJ1-4; no definite D call. With 5 bases removed from V and 7 bases from J, the gap between germline ends came to 8 bases. CDR3 length equals 12 residues. CDR1 and CDR2 (germline): SNHLY, FYNNEI. The CDR3: CASSYNTEKLFF. The CDR3 DNA reads TGTGCCAGCAGTTATAACACTGAAAAACTGTTTTTT.